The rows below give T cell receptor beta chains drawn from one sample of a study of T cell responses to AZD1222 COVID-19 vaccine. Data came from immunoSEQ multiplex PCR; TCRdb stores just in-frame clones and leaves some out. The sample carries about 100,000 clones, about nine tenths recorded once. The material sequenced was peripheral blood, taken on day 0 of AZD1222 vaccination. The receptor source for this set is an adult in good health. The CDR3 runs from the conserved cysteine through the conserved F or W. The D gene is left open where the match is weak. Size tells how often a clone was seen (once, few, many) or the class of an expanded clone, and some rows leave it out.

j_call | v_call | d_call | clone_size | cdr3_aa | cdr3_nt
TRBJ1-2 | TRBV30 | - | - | CAWGIDRPGGYTF | TGTGCCTGGGGAATAGACAGGCCAGGAGGCTACACCTTC
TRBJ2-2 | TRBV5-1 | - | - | CASSVTGSNTGELFF | TGCGCCAGCAGCGTGACAGGATCAAACACCGGGGAGCTGTTTTTT
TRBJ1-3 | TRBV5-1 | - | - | CASSFGGDGNTIYF | TGCGCCAGCAGCTTCGGGGGGGACGGAAACACCATATATTTT
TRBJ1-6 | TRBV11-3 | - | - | CASSLPIPRGGWQGSPLHF | TGTGCCAGCAGCTTACCTATACCGCGGGGGGGCTGGCAAGGTTCACCCCTCCACTTT
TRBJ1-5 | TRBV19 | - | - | CASRSRGGDHQPQHF | TGTGCCAGTAGGAGTAGGGGAGGAGACCATCAGCCCCAGCATTTT
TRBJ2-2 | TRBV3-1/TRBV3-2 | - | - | CASRNGVGTGELFF | TGTGCCAGCAGGAACGGGGTGGGCACCGGGGAGCTGTTTTTT
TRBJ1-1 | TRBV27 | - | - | CASSLSWKLTEAFF | TGTGCCAGCAGTTTATCGTGGAAGCTCACTGAAGCTTTCTTT
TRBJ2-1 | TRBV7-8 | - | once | CASILRTGTEQFF | TGTGCCAGCATCCTCAGAACCGGGACTGAGCAGTTCTTC
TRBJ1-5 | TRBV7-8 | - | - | CASSLVWGEVGNQPQHF | TGTGCCAGCAGCTTAGTATGGGGTGAAGTTGGCAATCAGCCCCAGCATTTT
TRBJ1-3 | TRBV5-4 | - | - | CASSLAKTGGNTIYF | TGTGCCAGCAGCTTGGCCAAAACTGGAGGAAACACCATATATTTT
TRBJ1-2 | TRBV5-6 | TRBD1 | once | CASSLLDRTSVTNYGYTF | TGTGCCAGCAGCTTACTGGACAGGACGAGTGTCACTAACTATGGCTACACCTTC